This entry features one T cell receptor (beta chain) sequence. This CDR3 is built from 14 residues. CDR1 and CDR2 from the germline V gene are KGHSH and LQKENI. V was trimmed by 3 bases and J by 4 bases, leaving 10 bases between them. These data come from a study of regulatory dendritic cells for organ transplantation. Sequencing used immunoSEQ multiplex PCR; TCRdb keeps in-frame clones, though not all of them. The sample includes some 40,000 clones, about nine tenths of them seen just once. Sequenced material: naive CD8+ T cells from blood. The sample's subset: CD45RA+ naive T cells. The clonotype was recovered from a human donor in good health. The rearrangement links TRBV18 to TRBJ1-5, with D unclear. CDR3 nucleotides: TGTGCCAGCTCACCTAGAGACGGGAATCAGCCCCAGCATTTT. Its protein product is CASSPRDGNQPQHF.